Each of the 21 T cell receptor beta chains below was sequenced from the same sample in a study of post-analysis software for immune sequencing data. The study, taken as a whole, reports: The five TRBV segments detected at higher frequency in patients than in controls included TRBV5-6, TRBV5-1 and TRBV20-1.

TCR beta libraries were prepared from cDNA with unique molecular identifiers. TCRdb itself ran the PCR reads through MiXCR, one entry per CDR3 protein. The table lists roughly 540,000 distinct CDR3 sequences, approximately 34% of them singletons. These receptors are not linked to any known antigen. The sequenced sample consisted of blood. Receptors were obtained from a girl aged 2 to 17 with multiple sclerosis.

This clonotype came up a few times. This chain joins TRBV3-1 and TRBJ2-3; the D is unclear. The V end lost 4 bases, the J end lost 5 bases, and 10 bases lay between the germline ends. Germline V CDR1 and CDR2: LGHDT, YNNKEL (reference sequence). This CDR3 contains 13 residues. The CDR3 sequence: CASSLWQGDTQYF. Here the CDR3 DNA reads TGTGCCAGCAGCCTATGGCAAGGAGATACGCAGTATTTT.

This clonotype showed up just a few times. The CDR3 loop reads CAISDESGDTEAFF. In DNA form, the CDR3 reads TGTGCCATCAGTGACGAGTCGGGAGACACTGAAGCTTTCTTT. This chain links TRBV10-3 with TRBJ1-1; D is unresolved. From germline, CDR1 is ENHRY and CDR2 SYGVKD. The CDR3 covers 14 residues. Deletions cut 3 bases from V and 3 bases from J, with 11 bases between.

The chain recombines TRBV5-6 with TRBJ2-1; 7 nucleotides align to TRBD1. The CDR3 runs 16 residues. Germline V gene lookup returns CDR1 SGHDT and CDR2 YYEEEE. V shed 0 bases and J 3 bases; nucleotides not matched to a gene: 6. For the CDR3, the DNA is TGTGCCAGCAGCTTGGGACAGGGTATTTTCTACAATGAGCAGTTCTTC. Translation: CASSLGQGIFYNEQFF.

The genes are TRBV2 and TRBJ1-4, with D maybe TRBD1 (5 bases). V gave up 5 bases and J gave up 9 bases, with 19 bases separating them. Germline assignment: CDR1 SNHLY and CDR2 FYNNEI. The CDR3 has 15 residues. The CDR3 loop reads CASSTGAVYGKKLFF. DNA of the CDR3: TGTGCCAGCAGTACAGGCGCTGTGTACGGAAAAAAACTGTTTTTT.

J is TRBJ2-7 and V is TRBV6-5; D is possibly TRBD1 (5 bases). Germline CDR1 reads MNHEY; CDR2 reads SVGAGI. V was pared by 5 bases and J by 6 bases, with 20 bases between. CDR3 length: 15 residues. The chain's CDR3 is CASSRPSQGAREQYF. In DNA, the CDR3 is TGTGCCAGCAGTCGTCCGTCGCAGGGCGCGCGCGAGCAGTACTTC.

Regarding this clonotype: A much larger clone differs by one base, so this may be a read error. This chain links TRBV11-2 with TRBJ2-1; no firm D call. The CDR3 extends over 14 amino acids. Looked up from germline, CDR1 is SGHAT and CDR2 is FQNNGV. V was trimmed by 4 bases and J by 8 bases, leaving 15 bases between them. DNA of the CDR3: TGTGCCAGCAGCTATGGCGGTTCCCGTGATGAGCAGTTCTTC. It yields the protein CASSYGGSRDEQFF.

As for this clonotype: One end of the junction varies from germline; a read error may be responsible. The rearrangement links TRBV5-1 to TRBJ2-7; perhaps TRBD1 as D (5 bases). Germline-derived CDR1 and CDR2 are SGHRS and YFSETQ. The CDR3 has 13 residues. The CDR3 here is CAGSLSTGYEQYF. The CDR3 DNA reads TGCGCCGGCAGCTTGTCTACAGGCTACGAGCAGTACTTC. Filled out from reference TRBV5-1 and TRBJ2-7, the complete variable domain reads KAGVTQTPRYLIKTRGQQVTLSCSPISGHRSVSWYQQTPGQGLQFLFEYFSETQRNKGNFPGRFSGRQFSNSRSEMNVSTLELGDSALYLCAGSLSTGYEQYFGPGTRLTVT.

This rearrangement joins TRBV7-2 to TRBJ2-7; TRBD1 agrees at 10 bases. V lost 4 bases and J lost 12; bases outside the gene matches: 12. From germline, CDR1 is SGHTA and CDR2 FQGNSA. CDR3 length equals 14 residues. CDR3 protein: CASSSRTGGVFWYF. CDR3 in DNA: TGTGCCAGCAGCTCTCGGACAGGGGGGGTATTCTGGTACTTC.

The J gene is TRBJ2-1, the V gene TRBV24-1; 8 bases map to TRBD2. The CDR3 is 18 residues long. The germline CDR1 and CDR2 sequences are KGHDR and SFDVKD. V was pared by 3 bases and J by 0 bases, with 9 bases of the junction left unmatched. The CDR3 loop is CATSDPGGGGDSYNEQFF. For the CDR3, the DNA is TGTGCCACCAGTGATCCCGGGGGGGGCGGGGACTCCTACAATGAGCAGTTCTTC.

This rearrangement joins TRBV10-3 to TRBJ2-7, with a possible D match to TRBD1 (6 bases). In germline, CDR1 is ENHRY, CDR2 SYGVKD. This CDR3 contains 16 residues. Trimming took 0 bases from V and 2 from J, leaving 14 bases between them. The CDR3 region is CAISESDRQRPYEQYF. CDR3 in DNA: TGTGCCATCAGTGAGTCAGACAGGCAGCGACCCTACGAGCAGTACTTC.

This chain joins TRBV6-2 or TRBV6-3 and TRBJ1-2, with TRBD1 matching 7 bases. This CDR3 has 13 residues. The V and J ends lost 6 bases and 4 bases, in that order; junction bases with no gene match: 5. The germline CDR1 and CDR2 sequences are MNHEY and SVGEGT. Written as DNA, the CDR3 is TGTGCCAGCAGCTGGGACAGCCCCTATGGCTACACCTTC. This codes for CASSWDSPYGYTF.

The rearrangement joins TRBV29-1 to TRBJ2-1; D possibly corresponds to TRBD1 (7 bases). V was shortened by 3 bases and J by 8 bases, with 20 bases between the two germline ends. The CDR3 runs 15 residues. Germline values: CDR1 SQVTM, CDR2 ANQGSEA. DNA of the CDR3: TGCAGCGTTGATTCGGGGCCAACAGGGGAGGATGAGCAGTTCTTC. Translated: CSVDSGPTGEDEQFF.

The chain combines TRBV3-1 with TRBJ1-1; D is unclear. V was shortened by 0 bases and J by 6 bases, with 11 bases between the two germline ends. CDR3 length: 14 residues. CDR1 LGHDT and CDR2 YNNKEL come from the germline V gene (reference sequence). The CDR3 DNA follows: TGTGCCAGCAGCCAAGAATCTATGGACGCTGAAGCTTTCTTT. Protein sequence: CASSQESMDAEAFF.

This clonotype was detected many times. This sequence joins TRBV12-3 or TRBV12-4 and TRBJ2-5, with 9 bases lining up with TRBD1. The CDR3 covers 13 residues. The J segment lost 5 bases and the V segment lost 3 bases, leaving 1 base of the junction unmatched. The CDR3 DNA sequence: TGTGCCAGCAGTTTGGGGACAGGGGAGACCCAGTACTTC. As protein: CASSLGTGETQYF.

The J gene is TRBJ2-5, the V gene TRBV29-1; D may be TRBD2 (6 bases). Germline CDR1 is SQVTM and CDR2 is ANQGSEA. The CDR3 loop spans 12 amino acids. The V end was cut by 3 bases, the J end by 5 bases, with 10 bases between. The CDR3 sequence is CSVDHGGETQYF. CDR3 bases: TGCAGCGTTGATCATGGAGGGGAGACCCAGTACTTC.

The chain joins TRBV29-1 to TRBJ1-2; unclear D gene. V shed 0 bases and J shed 6 bases, with 20 bases lying between them. Germline V gene lookup returns CDR1 SQVTM and CDR2 ANQGSEA. The CDR3 spans 16 residues. The chain's CDR3 is CSVEESGWVAPDGYTF. DNA for the CDR3: TGCAGCGTTGAAGAGAGCGGTTGGGTAGCACCCGATGGCTACACCTTC.

A remark on this clonotype: Compared with germline, one end of the junction differs, possibly owing to a read error. The rearrangement joins TRBV20-1 to TRBJ2-3; TRBD2 matches 9 bases. Germline V gene lookup returns CDR1 DFQATT and CDR2 SNEGSKA (reference sequence). The CDR3 is made up of 15 amino acids. The CDR3: CSVRPLAGFTDTQYF. DNA of the CDR3: TGCAGTGTTAGACCCCTAGCGGGATTCACAGATACGCAGTATTTT.

Only a few counts were recorded for this clonotype. This chain uses TRBV12-3 or TRBV12-4 with TRBJ1-1; D remains unclear. There are 14 residues in the CDR3. With 2 bases removed from V and 3 bases from J, the gap between germline ends came to 10 bases. CDR3 loop: CASSLPPGYTEAFF. The DNA of the CDR3 is TGTGCCAGCAGTTTACCGCCCGGGTACACTGAAGCTTTCTTT.

This clonotype turned up a few times. The chain joins TRBV7-6 to TRBJ2-4, with 7 bases matching TRBD2. The closer fit of TRBJ2-5 to the DNA end suggests the J call may be wrong. Germline V gene lookup returns CDR1 SGHVS and CDR2 FNYEAQ. CDR3 size: 15 residues. In nucleotides, the CDR3 is TGTGCCAGCAGCGCATCCCGGGACTATAAAGAGACCCAGTACTTC. Its protein is CASSASRDYKETQYF.

The J gene is TRBJ1-2, the V gene TRBV30; unclear D gene. V shed 2 bases and J shed 7 bases, with 8 bases lying between them. Germline V lookup: CDR1 GTSNPN, CDR2 SVGIG (reference sequence). CDR3 size: 11 residues. This CDR3 reads CAWSRGSGYTF. The CDR3 DNA reads TGTGCCTGGAGTCGAGGTTCTGGCTACACCTTC. The complete variable domain, with remaining parts taken from reference TRBV30 and TRBJ1-2, reads SQTIHQWPATLVQPVGSPLSLECTVEGTSNPNLYWYRQAAGRGLQLLFYSVGIGQISSEVPQNLSASRPQDRQFILSSKKLLLSDSGFYLCAWSRGSGYTFGSGTRLTVV.

This clonotype was recorded many times. The chain employs TRBV6-5 and TRBJ2-5; TRBD2 matches 12 bases. Germline assignment: CDR1 MNHEY and CDR2 SVGAGI. This CDR3 has 14 amino acids. The V and J ends lost 4 bases and 3 bases, in that order; junction bases with no gene match: 0. The CDR3 nucleotides read TGTGCCAGCAGTTCTAGCGGGGGGGAAGAGACCCAGTACTTC. It specifies CASSSSGGEETQYF.